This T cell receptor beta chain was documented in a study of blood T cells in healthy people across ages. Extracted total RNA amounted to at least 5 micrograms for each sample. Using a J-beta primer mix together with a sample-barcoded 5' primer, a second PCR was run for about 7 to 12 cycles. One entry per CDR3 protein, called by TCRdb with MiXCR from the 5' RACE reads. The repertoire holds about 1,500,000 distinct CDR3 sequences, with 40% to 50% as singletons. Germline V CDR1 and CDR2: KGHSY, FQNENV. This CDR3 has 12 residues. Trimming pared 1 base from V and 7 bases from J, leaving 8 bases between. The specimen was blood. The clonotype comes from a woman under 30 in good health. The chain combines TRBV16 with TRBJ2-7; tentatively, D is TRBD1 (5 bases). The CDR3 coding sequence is TGTGCCAGCAGCCAATGGGGCAGGGAGCAGTACTTC. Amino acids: CASSQWGREQYF. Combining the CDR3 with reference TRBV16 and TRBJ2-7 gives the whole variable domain GEEVAQTPKHLVRGEGQKAKLYCAPIKGHSYVFWYQQVLKNEFKFLISFQNENVFDETGMPKERFSAKCLPNSPCSLEIQATKLEDSAVYFCASSQWGREQYFGPGTRLTVT.